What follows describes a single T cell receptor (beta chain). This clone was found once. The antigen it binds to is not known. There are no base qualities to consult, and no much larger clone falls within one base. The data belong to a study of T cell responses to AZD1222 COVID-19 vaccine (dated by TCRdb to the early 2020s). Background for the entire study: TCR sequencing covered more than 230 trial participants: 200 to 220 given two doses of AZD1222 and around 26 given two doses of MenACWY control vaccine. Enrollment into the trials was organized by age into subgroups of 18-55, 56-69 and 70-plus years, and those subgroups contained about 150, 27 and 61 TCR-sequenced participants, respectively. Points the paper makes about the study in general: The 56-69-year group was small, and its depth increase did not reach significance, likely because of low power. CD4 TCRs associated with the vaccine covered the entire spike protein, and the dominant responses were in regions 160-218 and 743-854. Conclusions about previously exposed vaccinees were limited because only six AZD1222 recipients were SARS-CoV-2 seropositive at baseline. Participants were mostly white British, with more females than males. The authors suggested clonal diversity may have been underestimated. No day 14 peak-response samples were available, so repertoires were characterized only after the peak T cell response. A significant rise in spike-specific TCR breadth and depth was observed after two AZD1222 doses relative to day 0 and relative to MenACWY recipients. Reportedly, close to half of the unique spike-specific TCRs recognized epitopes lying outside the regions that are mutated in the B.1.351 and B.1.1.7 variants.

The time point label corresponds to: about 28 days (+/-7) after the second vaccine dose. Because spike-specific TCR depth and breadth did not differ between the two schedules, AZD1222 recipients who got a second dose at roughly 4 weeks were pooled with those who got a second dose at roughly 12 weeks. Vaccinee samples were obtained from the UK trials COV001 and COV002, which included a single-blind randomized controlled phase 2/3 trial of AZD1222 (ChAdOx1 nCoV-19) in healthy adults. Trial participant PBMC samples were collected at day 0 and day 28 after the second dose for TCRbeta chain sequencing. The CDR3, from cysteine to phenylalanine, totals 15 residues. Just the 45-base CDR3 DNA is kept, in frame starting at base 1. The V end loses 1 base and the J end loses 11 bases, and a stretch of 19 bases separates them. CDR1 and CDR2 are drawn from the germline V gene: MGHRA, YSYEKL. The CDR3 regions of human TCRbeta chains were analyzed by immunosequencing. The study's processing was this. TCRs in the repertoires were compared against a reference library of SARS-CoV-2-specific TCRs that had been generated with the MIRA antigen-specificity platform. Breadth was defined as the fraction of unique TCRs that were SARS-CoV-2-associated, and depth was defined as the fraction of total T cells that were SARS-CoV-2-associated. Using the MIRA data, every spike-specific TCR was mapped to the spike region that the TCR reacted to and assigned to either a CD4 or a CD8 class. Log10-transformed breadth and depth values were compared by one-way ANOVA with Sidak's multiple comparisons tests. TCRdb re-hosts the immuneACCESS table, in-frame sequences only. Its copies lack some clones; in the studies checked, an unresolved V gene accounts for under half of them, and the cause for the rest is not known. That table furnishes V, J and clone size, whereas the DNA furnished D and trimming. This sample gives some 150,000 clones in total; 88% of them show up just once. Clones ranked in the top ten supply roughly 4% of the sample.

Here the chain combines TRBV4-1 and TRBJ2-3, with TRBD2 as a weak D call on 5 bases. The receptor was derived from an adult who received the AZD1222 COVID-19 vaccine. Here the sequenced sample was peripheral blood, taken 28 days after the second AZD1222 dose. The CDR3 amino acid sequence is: CASSQALRGRGEQYF. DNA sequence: TGCGCCAGCAGCCAAGCCCTACGGGGTCGGGGTGAGCAGTATTTT.